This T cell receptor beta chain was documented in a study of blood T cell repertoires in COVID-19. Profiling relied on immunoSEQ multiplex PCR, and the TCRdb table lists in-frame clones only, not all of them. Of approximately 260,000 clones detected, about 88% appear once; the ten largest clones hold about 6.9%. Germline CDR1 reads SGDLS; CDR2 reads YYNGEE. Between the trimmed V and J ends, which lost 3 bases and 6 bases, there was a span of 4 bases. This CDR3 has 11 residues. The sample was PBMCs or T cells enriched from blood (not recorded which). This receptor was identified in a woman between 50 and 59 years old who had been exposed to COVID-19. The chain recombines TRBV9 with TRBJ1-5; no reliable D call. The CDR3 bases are TGTGCCAGCAGCGCGGTTCAGCCCCAGCATTTT. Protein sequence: CASSAVQPQHF.